The 24 T cell receptor beta chains listed next were all sequenced from one sample in a study of T cells in Graves' hyperthyroidism and ophthalmopathy. RNA transcripts yielded amplified TCR beta CDR3 regions. The HTBI primer set served for first-round RT-PCR of the TCR CDR3. Each CDR3 protein gets one entry after TCRdb re-called the multiplex PCR reads with MiXCR. The profile shows about 700,000 distinct CDR3 sequences, 12% to 15% of them singletons. The sequencing input was blood. The receptors were sampled from a woman under 30 with Graves' hyperthyroidism.

In its sample, this clonotype was seen a few times. The J gene is TRBJ2-3, the V gene TRBV15; D is unresolved. The CDR3 length is 18 residues. The V gene lost 0 bases and the J gene lost 0 bases, with 16 bases spanning the gap. Germline CDR1 is LNHNV and CDR2 is YYDKDF (reference sequence). The CDR3 loop reads CATSRDGLGSMSTDTQYF. DNA of the CDR3: TGTGCCACCAGCAGAGATGGGCTAGGGTCGATGAGCACAGATACGCAGTATTTT.

In this sample, this clonotype turned up a few times. The rearrangement uses TRBV4-3 and TRBJ2-7; D is tentatively TRBD1 or TRBD2 (5 bases each). The CDR3 spans 15 residues. V shed 4 bases and J shed 6 bases, with 19 bases lying between them. The germline V gene has CDR1 LGHNA and CDR2 YSLEER. The CDR3 region has the DNA TGCGCCAGCAGCCCGACTCCGGGCCCGGGGCTCGAGCAGTACTTC. Protein sequence: CASSPTPGPGLEQYF.

In this sample, this clonotype turned up many times. This chain links TRBV12-3 or TRBV12-4 with TRBJ2-7; the D is unclear. This CDR3 comprises 14 residues. V was clipped by 2 bases and J by 2 bases, with 10 bases between them. DNA for the CDR3: TGTGCCAGCAGTTTAAGTAGTGTCCCCTACGAGCAGTACTTC. It is translated as CASSLSSVPYEQYF.

The chain links TRBV7-9 to TRBJ2-1, with 9 nucleotides matching TRBD1. V trimming: 5 bases; J trimming: 8 bases; junction bases outside the gene matches: 13. Per the germline V gene, CDR1 is SEHNR and CDR2 is FQNEAQ (reference sequence). The CDR3 loop spans 16 amino acids. In nucleotides, the CDR3 is TGTGCCAGCAGCCCCTTTGGGACAGGGCGTCCGGATGAGCAGTTCTTC. This encodes CASSPFGTGRPDEQFF.

This clonotype was seen a few times. This rearrangement joins TRBV12-3 or TRBV12-4 to TRBJ1-2, with 8 bases fitting TRBD1. Unmatched junction bases numbered 5, after V lost 5 bases and J lost 3 bases. The CDR3 totals 14 residues. CDR3 sequence (DNA): TGTGCCAGCAGTCTGACAGGGGATCACTATGGCTACACCTTC. This gives the protein CASSLTGDHYGYTF.

This clonotype occurred a few times. The chain recombines TRBV6-1 with TRBJ2-1; 11 bases line up with TRBD2. The CDR3 spans 15 residues. Trimming at V came to 7 bases and at J to 4 bases, leaving 6 bases not matched to a gene. Germline V lookup: CDR1 MNHNS, CDR2 SASEGT. The CDR3 DNA reads TGTGCCAGCAACGCCGGGACTAGCGGTTACAATGAGCAGTTCTTC. This gives the protein CASNAGTSGYNEQFF.

J is TRBJ2-1 and V is TRBV4-1; 9 bases map to TRBD2. Germline CDR1 is MGHRA and CDR2 is YSYEKL. The CDR3 covers 15 residues. Trimming took 3 bases from V and 6 from J; bases not matched to a gene: 6. CDR3 loop: CASSHPAGGSNEQFF. The CDR3 DNA is TGCGCCAGCAGCCACCCGGCGGGAGGGTCCAATGAGCAGTTCTTC.

The rearrangement joins TRBV3-1 to TRBJ2-5; 7 bases line up with TRBD2. Trimming took 2 bases from V and 4 from J; bases not matched to a gene: 13. Germline lookup yields CDR1 LGHDT and CDR2 YNNKEL (reference sequence). This CDR3 comprises 17 residues. The CDR3 region has the DNA TGTGCCAGCAGCCAAAGGATGGCGGGAGTCCGGCTAGAGACCCAGTACTTC. Protein product: CASSQRMAGVRLETQYF.

This clonotype was observed a few times. This rearrangement joins TRBV27 to TRBJ1-5; D remains unclear. The V gene's germline CDR1 is MNHEY and CDR2 SMNVEV (reference sequence). V lost 8 bases and J 3 bases, leaving 14 bases between the germline ends. The CDR3 extends over 14 amino acids. This CDR3 reads CASGSGINNQPQHF. The CDR3 bases are TGTGCCAGCGGTAGTGGGATCAACAATCAGCCCCAGCATTTT.

Regarding this clonotype: One end of the junction fails to match germline, which may point to a read error. The rearrangement uses TRBV7-9 and TRBJ2-1; a weak D match, TRBD1 (5 bases). This CDR3 is 13 amino acids long. Germline CDR1 SEHNR, CDR2 FQNEAQ (reference sequence). CDR3 in DNA: TGTGCCAGCAGCTTAGTGGGGCAGGGTGAGGAGTTCTTC. Translating it yields CASSLVGQGEEFF.

This clonotype was observed many times. This rearrangement joins TRBV30 to TRBJ1-1, with D perhaps TRBD1 (5 bases). Germline V gene lookup returns CDR1 GTSNPN and CDR2 SVGIG (reference sequence). Trimming removed 0 bases at V and 2 bases at J, with 10 bases between. This CDR3 region has 14 residues. The CDR3 sequence is CAWSVGGVNTEAFF. The CDR3 DNA is TGTGCCTGGAGTGTAGGAGGGGTCAACACTGAAGCTTTCTTT.

In its sample, this clonotype was seen many times. The chain links TRBV12-3 or TRBV12-4 to TRBJ1-1; D is ambiguous. The CDR3 sequence is 14 residues long. V shed 3 bases and J shed 8 bases, with 16 bases lying between them. The CDR3 DNA reads TGTGCCAGCAGTTTCCCCGGGAGAGTGGAAGAAGCTTTCTTT. This translates into CASSFPGRVEEAFF.

This clonotype occurred many times. The V and J genes are TRBV3-1 and TRBJ1-1, with a weak D call TRBD1 (6 bases). The germline V gene encodes CDR1 LGHDT and CDR2 YNNKEL (reference sequence). The CDR3 extends over 17 amino acids. Trimming stripped 0 bases from V and 4 bases from J, with 18 bases between. In nucleotides, the CDR3 is TGTGCCAGCAGCCAAGAAAAGTTGGGGGGGCCGGGCACTGAAGCTTTCTTT. Translation gives CASSQEKLGGPGTEAFF.

This clonotype was seen many times. This chain uses TRBV9 with TRBJ2-3, with 9 bases aligning to TRBD2. Germline V gene sequence: CDR1 SGDLS, CDR2 YYNGEE. The J segment lost 7 bases and the V segment lost 3 bases, leaving 21 bases of the junction unmatched. The CDR3 covers 19 residues. The CDR3, as DNA: TGTGCCAGCAGCGGTGCCTTAGCGGGAGAACCAACGTCTGTGTATACGCAGTATTTT. It yields the protein CASSGALAGEPTSVYTQYF. Using reference TRBV9 and TRBJ2-3 for the parts outside the CDR3, the full variable domain is DSGVTQTPKHLITATGQRVTLRCSPRSGDLSVYWYQQSLDQGLQFLIQYYNGEERAKGNILERFSAQQFPDLHSELNLSSLELGDSALYFCASSGALAGEPTSVYTQYFGPGTRLTVL.

The V and J genes are TRBV19 and TRBJ1-5, with TRBD1 matching 8 bases. Germline V gene sequence: CDR1 LNHDA, CDR2 SQIVND (reference sequence). CDR3 length: 17 residues. The ends lost 4 bases at V and 3 bases at J; junction bases unmatched: 11. In nucleotides, the CDR3 is TGTGCCAGTAGTACCCCGAACAGGGGGTACCTCAATCAGCCCCAGCATTTT. This sequence encodes CASSTPNRGYLNQPQHF. Filled out from reference TRBV19 and TRBJ1-5, the complete variable domain reads DGGITQSPKYLFRKEGQNVTLSCEQNLNHDAMYWYRQDPGQGLRLIYYSQIVNDFQKGDIAEGYSVSREKKESFPLTVTSAQKNPTAFYLCASSTPNRGYLNQPQHFGDGTRLSIL.

This clonotype was recorded many times. The chain uses TRBV2 and TRBJ1-1, with 8 bases fitting TRBD1. The V gene's germline CDR1 is SNHLY and CDR2 FYNNEI. J was trimmed by 4 bases and V by 5 bases; bases with no gene match: 6. This CDR3 has 14 residues. CDR3 amino acids: CASSKQGVFTEAFF. CDR3 sequence (DNA): TGTGCCAGCAGTAAACAGGGGGTGTTCACTGAAGCTTTCTTT. Full variable domain (remainder filled in from reference TRBV2 and TRBJ1-1): EPEVTQTPSHQVTQMGQEVILRCVPISNHLYFYWYRQILGQKVEFLVSFYNNEISEKSEIFDDQFSVERPDGSNFTLKIRSTKLEDSAMYFCASSKQGVFTEAFFGQGTRLTVV.

The rearrangement uses TRBV6-1 and TRBJ1-1; D call uncertain. Germline V gene lookup returns CDR1 MNHNS and CDR2 SASEGT. The V and J ends lost 8 bases and 4 bases respectively, with 14 bases between them. The CDR3 has 13 residues. CDR3: CASRFEPTTEAFF. The CDR3 DNA reads as TGTGCCAGCCGGTTTGAGCCTACCACTGAAGCTTTCTTT.

This clonotype has a count of ten or more. V usage is TRBV5-8 and J usage is TRBJ2-2; TRBD2 matches at 12 bases. Germline V lookup: CDR1 SGHTS, CDR2 YDEGEE. V lost 4 bases, J lost 4 bases, and 5 bases stayed unmatched. This CDR3 is built from 16 residues. CDR3 nucleotide sequence: TGTGCCAGCAGCCCACTAGCGGGAGGAGGCACCGGGGAGCTGTTTTTT. Translation gives CASSPLAGGGTGELFF.

The V call is TRBV29-1, the J call TRBJ1-4; D ambiguous. Germline CDR1 SQVTM, CDR2 ANQGSEA. CDR3 length equals 16 residues. Trimming left V 0 bases short and J 8 bases short, with 19 bases between. The CDR3, as DNA: TGCAGCGTTGAAGATCCCGCCAGTTCGTTAAGCGAAAAACTGTTTTTT. It yields the protein CSVEDPASSLSEKLFF.

The chain is built from TRBV28 and TRBJ2-1; 7 bases align to TRBD1. V was clipped by 4 bases and J by 13 bases; unmatched bases: 7. CDR3 size: 12 residues. In germline, CDR1 is MDHEN, CDR2 SYDVKM. Written as DNA, the CDR3 is TGTGCCAGCAGTTCCCCGGGACAGAACCAGTTCTTC. The encoded protein is CASSSPGQNQFF.

The rearrangement joins TRBV20-1 to TRBJ2-5; TRBD1 matches 12 bases. CDR3 length: 15 residues. Germline CDR1 is DFQATT and CDR2 is SNEGSKA (reference sequence). V dropped 6 bases and J dropped 5; count of bases not matched to a gene: 10. CDR3 bases: TGCAGTGCAGTACCCGGGACAGGGGGCTTTGAGACCCAGTACTTC. Translation gives CSAVPGTGGFETQYF.

This clonotype has at least ten counts. V gene TRBV11-3 combines with J gene TRBJ2-1; possibly TRBD1 for D (6 bases). Germline V gene sequence: CDR1 SGHNT, CDR2 YENEEA. This CDR3 spans 16 amino acids. The V end was cut by 4 bases, the J end by 4 bases, with 17 bases between. CDR3: CASSWEHRVGYNEQFF. The CDR3 region has the DNA TGTGCCAGCAGCTGGGAGCACAGGGTTGGATACAATGAGCAGTTCTTC.

This clonotype was detected many times. The V call is TRBV29-1, the J call TRBJ2-2; D is perhaps TRBD1 (5 bases). The CDR3 sequence is 11 residues long. In germline, CDR1 is SQVTM, CDR2 ANQGSEA. Trimming pared 6 bases from V and 3 bases from J, leaving 5 bases between. CDR3 residues: CSVGDTGELFF. CDR3 bases: TGCAGCGTAGGGGACACCGGGGAGCTGTTTTTT.

The rearrangement joins TRBV19 to TRBJ2-1, with 9 nucleotides matching TRBD2. Unmatched junction bases numbered 3, after V lost 1 base and J lost 5 bases. The germline V gene encodes CDR1 LNHDA and CDR2 SQIVND (reference sequence). The CDR3 is 15 amino acids. CDR3 in DNA: TGTGCCAGTAGTATAGCTCGACTAGCGGACAATGAGCAGTTCTTC. Translating it yields CASSIARLADNEQFF.